This T cell receptor (beta chain) was recovered during a study of CD8+CD57+ T cells in acquired aplastic anemia. The template for TCR beta VDJ and CDR3 sequence profiling was genomic DNA. TCRdb called the reads again in MiXCR, with one record for every CDR3 protein. The sample lists fewer than 200,000 distinct CDR3 sequences, approximately 60% occurring once. This clonotype was found many times. The CDR3 has 15 amino acids. Per the germline V gene, CDR1 is SGHRS and CDR2 is YFSETQ. With 5 bases clipped from V and 3 bases from J, the junction kept 8 bases outside the gene matches. The TCR was taken from a human donor in good health. This chain connects TRBV5-1 to TRBJ2-1, with TRBD1 matching over 7 bases. The specimen was sorted CD4+, CD8+, or CD8+CD57+ T cells (not recorded which) from PBMCs. The CDR3 sequence is CASRLTGAGYNEQFF. The CDR3 DNA follows: TGCGCCAGCAGGCTCACAGGGGCAGGCTACAATGAGCAGTTCTTC. Based on the CDR3 plus reference TRBV5-1 and TRBJ2-1, the full variable domain is KAGVTQTPRYLIKTRGQQVTLSCSPISGHRSVSWYQQTPGQGLQFLFEYFSETQRNKGNFPGRFSGRQFSNSRSEMNVSTLELGDSALYLCASRLTGAGYNEQFFGPGTRLTVL.